This T cell receptor beta chain came from a study of human T cells and chemical hapten exposure. Findings and caveats of the study: All donors were alopecia patients, so their immunity may differ from that of healthy people.

Trimming removed 0 bases from V and 9 bases from J, with 18 bases in between. This CDR3 has 16 amino acids. Germline loops: CDR1 LNHNV, CDR2 YYDKDF (reference sequence). The sample holds a few counts of this clonotype. The antigen remains undetermined. One entry per CDR3 protein, called by TCRdb with MiXCR from the RACE reads. This sample carries some 71,000 distinct CDR3 sequences, 10% of them seen once, and the ten largest clones take around 7%. The time point is: patch test 2, 6 weeks after DPC sensitization. The treatment was: therapeutic diphenylcyclopropenone sensitization with weekly scalp DPC. This specimen was whole blood, taken in connection with sensitization to the hapten diphenylcyclopropenone (DPC). This sequence joins TRBV15 and TRBJ2-1; tentatively, D is TRBD2 (5 bases). The source is a woman aged 45-59 years with alopecia areata. Some clones in this sample may be carry-over from other donors' samples. CDR3 in DNA: TGTGCCACCAGCAGAGATCGAGGGTGGGAGTCCGGTGAGCAGTTCTTC. The encoded protein is CATSRDRGWESGEQFF. The whole variable domain, filled in from reference TRBV15 and TRBJ2-1, reads DAMVIQNPRYQVTQFGKPVTLSCSQTLNHNVMYWYQQKSSQAPKLLFHYYDKDFNNEADTPDNFQSRRPNTSFCFLDIRSPGLGDTAMYLCATSRDRGWESGEQFFGPGTRLTVL.